The 27 T cell receptor beta chains below all came from one sample that was sequenced in a study of T cells in Graves' hyperthyroidism and ophthalmopathy. Authors of the study amplified TCR beta CDR3 regions from RNA transcripts. The HTBI primer set served for first-round RT-PCR of the TCR CDR3. TCRdb passed the multiplex PCR reads through MiXCR, listing each CDR3 protein once. This table holds 450,000 to 650,000 distinct CDR3 sequences, around 20% found once. Sequences were obtained from blood. The origin of the receptors is a man aged 18-30 years with Graves' hyperthyroidism.

This clonotype came up many times. This chain joins TRBV5-1 and TRBJ1-1; weak D call: TRBD1 (6 bases). CDR3 length: 15 residues. Trimming shortened V by 4 bases and J by 4 bases, and 17 bases separated the two germline ends. CDR1 is SGHRS, CDR2 YFSETQ, per germline. The CDR3 region has the DNA TGCGCCAGCAGCAACACACAGGGTCTAGTCACTGAAGCTTTCTTT. Translation gives CASSNTQGLVTEAFF.

V usage is TRBV7-9 and J usage is TRBJ2-5; D gene uncertain. This CDR3 contains 12 residues. Per germline, CDR1 SEHNR and CDR2 FQNEAQ (reference sequence). Trimming took 4 bases from V and 9 from J, leaving 12 bases between them. The CDR3 sequence is CASSSRGEAQYF. The CDR3 DNA reads TGTGCCAGCAGCTCCCGTGGCGAGGCCCAGTACTTC. Complete variable domain (other parts from reference TRBV7-9 and TRBJ2-5): DTGVSQNPRHKITKRGQNVTFRCDPISEHNRLYWYRQTLGQGPEFLTYFQNEAQLEKSRLLSDRFSAERPKGSFSTLEIQRTEQGDSAMYLCASSSRGEAQYFGPGTRLLVL.

This clonotype was observed at least ten times. This sequence joins TRBV12-5 and TRBJ2-5; TRBD1 aligns across 10 bases. The trim removed 6 bases at V and 5 bases at J, leaving 9 bases unmatched. The CDR3 has 15 residues. CDR1 and CDR2 from the germline V gene are LGHNT and FRNRAP. The CDR3 reads CASGPGTGVLETQYF. CDR3 DNA: TGTGCTAGTGGACCCGGGACAGGGGTATTGGAGACCCAGTACTTC.

Many counts were recorded for this clonotype. The rearrangement links TRBV9 to TRBJ2-2; D is unresolved. Germline loops: CDR1 SGDLS, CDR2 YYNGEE. The CDR3 runs 12 residues. V was clipped by 5 bases and J by 3 bases, with 5 bases between them. The CDR3 sequence is CASSAHTGELFF. In DNA form, the CDR3 reads TGTGCCAGCAGTGCCCACACCGGGGAGCTGTTTTTT.

The V call is TRBV7-8, the J call TRBJ1-1; a possible D gene is TRBD1 (5 bases). In germline, CDR1 is SGHVS, CDR2 FQNEAQ. V lost 1 base and J lost 7, with 13 bases in between. The CDR3 totals 14 residues. The CDR3: CASSLEIQGYEAFF. In nucleotides, the CDR3 is TGTGCCAGCAGCTTAGAGATTCAGGGATATGAAGCTTTCTTT.

CDR3 residues: CATPTSVLTVEQYF. CDR3 DNA: TGTGCCACCCCTACTAGCGTGCTTACGGTCGAGCAGTACTTC. The chain links TRBV11-2 to TRBJ2-7, with 7 bases fitting TRBD2. V was pared by 10 bases and J by 6 bases, with 15 bases of the junction left unmatched. CDR1 SGHAT and CDR2 FQNNGV come from the germline V gene. This CDR3 is 14 amino acids long.

This clonotype was detected a few times. This chain uses TRBV9 with TRBJ1-3; the match to TRBD1 covers 10 bases. Germline loops: CDR1 SGDLS, CDR2 YYNGEE. The CDR3 runs 15 residues. The V and J ends lost 4 bases and 4 bases, in that order; junction bases with no gene match: 5. CDR3 coding DNA: TGTGCCAGCAGCATCGGGACAGGGGCCGGAAACACCATATATTTT. Protein sequence: CASSIGTGAGNTIYF.

This clonotype has a count of ten or more. The gene calls are TRBV12-3 or TRBV12-4 and TRBJ2-7, with D tentatively TRBD2 (5 bases). CDR3 size: 13 residues. Trimming took 5 bases from V and 5 from J, leaving 13 bases between them. Here the CDR3 reads CASSPGSPHEQYF. CDR3 coding DNA: TGTGCCAGCAGTCCGGGATCTCCCCACGAGCAGTACTTC.

Ten or more counts support this clonotype. CDR3 nucleotide sequence: TGTGCCAGCTCACCACTAAGTAGGGAGACCCAGTACTTC. This gives the protein CASSPLSRETQYF. V and J are TRBV18 and TRBJ2-5; no reliable D call. The CDR3 spans 13 residues. Germline V gives CDR1 KGHSH, CDR2 LQKENI. V gave up 1 base and J gave up 5 bases, with 8 bases separating them.

This clonotype was counted ten times or more. This rearrangement joins TRBV29-1 to TRBJ1-1; D gene uncertain. The CDR3 is 11 residues long. Germline lookup yields CDR1 SQVTM and CDR2 ANQGSEA. V was shortened by 4 bases and J by 0 bases, with 3 bases between the two germline ends. CDR3 region: CSVVMNTEAFF. As DNA, the CDR3 is TGCAGCGTTGTCATGAACACTGAAGCTTTCTTT.

The V call is TRBV10-3, the J call TRBJ1-2, with D possibly being TRBD1 (5 bases). Trimming cost V 8 bases and J 4 bases, with 14 bases left between them. This CDR3 has 13 residues. CDR1 ENHRY and CDR2 SYGVKD come from the germline V gene. CDR3 amino acids: CAISGGFGYGYTF. The CDR3 nucleotides are TGTGCCATCTCCGGGGGGTTTGGCTATGGCTACACCTTC.

This clonotype has just a few counts. The chain carries TRBV3-1 and TRBJ2-7; tentatively, D is TRBD1 (7 bases). V lost 0 bases to trimming and J lost 4 bases, with 13 bases between them. CDR3 size: 15 residues. CDR1 and CDR2 from the germline V gene are LGHDT and YNNKEL (reference sequence). The CDR3 protein is CASSQDPGGPYEQYF. The CDR3 DNA follows: TGTGCCAGCAGCCAAGACCCAGGGGGGCCATACGAGCAGTACTTC.

This clonotype was detected ten times or more. The chain is built from TRBV28 and TRBJ1-2; the D is unclear. The CDR3 sequence is 12 residues long. Germline assignment: CDR1 MDHEN and CDR2 SYDVKM. V was pared by 3 bases and J by 8 bases, with 10 bases between. This CDR3 reads CASSFLQGGYTF. DNA of the CDR3: TGTGCCAGCAGTTTTCTGCAAGGAGGCTACACCTTC.

This clonotype was counted ten times or more. V and J are TRBV2 and TRBJ1-2; 7 bases are a match to TRBD1. Losses at the gene ends were 3 bases for V and 3 bases for J; bases not matched to a gene: 10. This CDR3 region has 16 residues. The V gene's germline CDR1 is SNHLY and CDR2 FYNNEI. The CDR3 region has the DNA TGTGCCAGCAGTGAGACAGCCCCAGGGGGGTACTATGGCTACACCTTC. Translation gives CASSETAPGGYYGYTF.

This clonotype has just a few counts. The chain recombines TRBV4-1 with TRBJ1-2, with a possible D match to TRBD1 (5 bases). The V end was cut by 5 bases, the J end by 2 bases, with 21 bases between. CDR1 and CDR2 (germline): MGHRA, YSYEKL. This CDR3 comprises 17 residues. CDR3 sequence: CASSLRARGIMNYGYTF. The CDR3 region has the DNA TGCGCCAGCAGCTTAAGGGCGAGGGGAATAATGAACTATGGCTACACCTTC.

For the CDR3, the DNA is TGTGCCACCAGTCAGGAGAGGGAGACCCAGTACTTC. Its translation: CATSQERETQYF. This chain joins TRBV15 and TRBJ2-5; D remains unclear. Germline CDR1 and CDR2: LNHNV and YYDKDF (reference sequence). The CDR3 runs 12 residues. Trimming cost V 6 bases and J 5 bases, with 10 bases left between them. The complete variable domain, with remaining parts taken from reference TRBV15 and TRBJ2-5, reads DAMVIQNPRYQVTQFGKPVTLSCSQTLNHNVMYWYQQKSSQAPKLLFHYYDKDFNNEADTPDNFQSRRPNTSFCFLDIRSPGLGDTAMYLCATSQERETQYFGPGTRLLVL.

This rearrangement joins TRBV6-5 to TRBJ2-7; 9 bases match TRBD1. Trimming cost V 5 bases and J 8 bases; bases outside gene matches: 10. Germline lookup yields CDR1 MNHEY and CDR2 SVGAGI. CDR3 length equals 14 residues. CDR3 coding DNA: TGTGCCAGCAGTAACCGGGACAGGGCGGGTAAGCAGTACTTC. This gives the protein CASSNRDRAGKQYF.

This clonotype was recorded at least ten times. The rearrangement uses TRBV4-1 and TRBJ2-5; a possible D gene is TRBD2 (6 bases). V lost 4 bases and J lost 6, with 21 bases in between. This CDR3 has 16 residues. Germline CDR1 MGHRA, CDR2 YSYEKL. For the CDR3, the DNA is TGCGCCAGCAGCCTCGGAGGGGACCCGGACTTAAAGACCCAGTACTTC. Translation: CASSLGGDPDLKTQYF.

The genes are TRBV29-1 and TRBJ1-1; no clear D. The germline V gene encodes CDR1 SQVTM and CDR2 ANQGSEA. The CDR3 runs to 13 residues. Between the trimmed V and J ends, which lost 7 bases and 0 bases, there was a span of 12 bases. Written as DNA, the CDR3 is TGCAGCGCAAACGGGCTGATGAACACTGAAGCTTTCTTT. Residues: CSANGLMNTEAFF.

Ten or more counts support this clonotype. The chain recombines TRBV6-5 with TRBJ2-5; 9 bases map to TRBD1. This CDR3 comprises 15 residues. V lost 5 bases to trimming and J lost 2 bases; unmatched junction nucleotides: 6. Germline V gives CDR1 MNHEY, CDR2 SVGAGI. CDR3 sequence: CASSPRQGVQETQYF. The CDR3 coding sequence is TGTGCCAGCAGTCCAAGACAGGGGGTACAAGAGACCCAGTACTTC.

In this sample, this clonotype turned up many times. This chain uses TRBV6-1 with TRBJ1-5; D remains unclear. Per germline, CDR1 MNHNS and CDR2 SASEGT. V lost 1 base to trimming and J lost 4 bases, with 8 bases between them. The CDR3 extends over 14 amino acids. This CDR3 reads CASSEVAGNQPQHF. In DNA form, the CDR3 reads TGTGCCAGCAGTGAAGTGGCCGGGAATCAGCCCCAGCATTTT.

Many counts were recorded for this clonotype. V is TRBV9 and J is TRBJ2-7; unclear D gene. V lost 0 bases and J 4 bases, leaving 8 bases between the germline ends. Germline assignment: CDR1 SGDLS and CDR2 YYNGEE. The CDR3 has 13 amino acids. In DNA form, the CDR3 reads TGTGCCAGCAGCGTAGGTCCGGGTTACGAGCAGTACTTC. It is translated as CASSVGPGYEQYF.

This clonotype was observed at least ten times. The rearrangement uses TRBV2 and TRBJ2-6, with D unresolved. V was clipped by 1 base and J by 0 bases, with 4 bases between them. Germline lookup yields CDR1 SNHLY and CDR2 FYNNEI. The CDR3 contains 15 residues. The DNA for the CDR3 is TGTGCCAGCAGTGAAGGGGGCTCTGGGGCCAACGTCCTGACTTTC. It yields the protein CASSEGGSGANVLTF.

In this sample, this clonotype turned up many times. CDR3 coding DNA: TGTGCCAGCGGAAATAAAGACCCCACTGAAGCTTTCTTT. This encodes CASGNKDPTEAFF. The V call is TRBV19, the J call TRBJ1-1; D is uncertain. This CDR3 comprises 13 residues. CDR1 and CDR2 (germline): LNHDA, SQIVND (reference sequence). Trimming stripped 9 bases from V and 4 bases from J, with 15 bases between.

This clonotype was counted many times. The chain employs TRBV20-1 and TRBJ1-1; no definite D call. Germline V gene data show CDR1 as DFQATT and CDR2 as SNEGSKA (reference sequence). The ends were cut back, 3 bases at V and 0 bases at J, with 8 bases in the middle. The CDR3 runs to 13 residues. CDR3: CSASPQLNTEAFF. CDR3 coding DNA: TGCAGTGCTAGTCCCCAGCTGAACACTGAAGCTTTCTTT.

There are many counts of this clonotype. The chain links TRBV7-8 to TRBJ1-1; possible D gene TRBD1, 5 bases. Germline V gene data show CDR1 as SGHVS and CDR2 as FQNEAQ. The CDR3 length is 13 residues. With 3 bases removed from V and 5 bases from J, the gap between germline ends came to 10 bases. CDR3 DNA: TGTGCCAGCAGCTTCAGGGATTGGACTGAAGCTTTCTTT. Encoded protein: CASSFRDWTEAFF.

In this sample, this clonotype turned up many times. Relative to the germline gene, one junction end is altered; a read error may explain this. The chain joins TRBV5-1 to TRBJ2-5; D assignment may be TRBD1 or TRBD2 (6 bases each). The CDR3 has 13 residues. Germline values: CDR1 SGHRS, CDR2 YFSETQ. CDR3 DNA: TGTGCCAGCAGTTCGCAGGGGAGGGAGACCCAGTACTTC. It is translated as CASSSQGRETQYF.